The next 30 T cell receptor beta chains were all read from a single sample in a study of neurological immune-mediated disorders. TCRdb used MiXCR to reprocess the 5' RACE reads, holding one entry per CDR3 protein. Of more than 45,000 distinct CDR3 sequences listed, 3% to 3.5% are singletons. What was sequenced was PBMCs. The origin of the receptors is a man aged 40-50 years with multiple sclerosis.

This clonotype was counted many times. In DNA form, the CDR3 reads TGTGCCAGCAGTTTAGAGTGGGGGTTAAGCAATCAGCCCCAGCATTTT. This sequence encodes CASSLEWGLSNQPQHF. The chain uses TRBV12-3 or TRBV12-4 and TRBJ1-5; D is possibly TRBD1 (5 bases). V was pared by 1 base and J by 1 base, with 11 bases between. The CDR3 has 16 amino acids.

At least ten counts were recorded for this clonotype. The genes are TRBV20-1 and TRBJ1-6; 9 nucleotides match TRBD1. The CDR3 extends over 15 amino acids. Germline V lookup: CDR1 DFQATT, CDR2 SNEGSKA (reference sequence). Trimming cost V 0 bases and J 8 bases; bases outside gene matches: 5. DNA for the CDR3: TGCAGTGCTAGAGATGGACAGGGGTGGGATTCACCCCTCCACTTT. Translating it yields CSARDGQGWDSPLHF.

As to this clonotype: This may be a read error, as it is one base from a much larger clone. CDR3 protein: CASSDLASRVNEQFF. CDR3 coding DNA: TGTGCCAGCAGTGACTTGGCTAGCAGGGTTAATGAGCAGTTCTTC. The chain recombines TRBV2 with TRBJ2-1; D may match TRBD1 or TRBD2 (5 bases each). With 3 bases removed from V and 7 bases from J, the gap between germline ends came to 16 bases. The CDR3 contains 15 residues. Germline V gene lookup returns CDR1 SNHLY and CDR2 FYNNEI.

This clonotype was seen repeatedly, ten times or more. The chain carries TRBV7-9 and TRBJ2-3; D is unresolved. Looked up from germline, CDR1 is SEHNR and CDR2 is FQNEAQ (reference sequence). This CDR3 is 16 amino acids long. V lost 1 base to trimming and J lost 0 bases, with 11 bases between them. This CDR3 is CASSLEGSLSTDTQYF. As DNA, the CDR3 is TGTGCCAGCAGCTTAGAAGGTAGCCTAAGCACAGATACGCAGTATTTT.

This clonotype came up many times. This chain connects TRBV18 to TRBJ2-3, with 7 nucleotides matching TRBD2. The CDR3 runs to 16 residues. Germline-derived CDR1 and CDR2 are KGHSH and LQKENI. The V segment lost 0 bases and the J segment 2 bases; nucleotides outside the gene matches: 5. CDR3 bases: TGTGCCAGCTCACCACCGGGGGGGGTCCACACAGATACGCAGTATTTT. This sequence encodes CASSPPGGVHTDTQYF. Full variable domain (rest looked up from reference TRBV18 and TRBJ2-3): NAGVMQNPRHLVRRRGQEARLRCSPMKGHSHVYWYRQLPEEGLKFMVYLQKENIIDESGMPKERFSAEFPKEGPSILRIQQVVRGDSAAYFCASSPPGGVHTDTQYFGPGTRLTVL.

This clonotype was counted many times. The CDR3 is CASSLETGVNSPLHF. Written as DNA, the CDR3 is TGCGCCAGCAGCTTGGAGACAGGGGTTAATTCACCCCTCCACTTT. The V and J genes are TRBV5-1 and TRBJ1-6; 8 positions agree with TRBD1. V was clipped by 0 bases and J by 6 bases; unmatched bases: 2. The germline CDR1 and CDR2 sequences are SGHRS and YFSETQ. The CDR3 loop spans 15 amino acids.

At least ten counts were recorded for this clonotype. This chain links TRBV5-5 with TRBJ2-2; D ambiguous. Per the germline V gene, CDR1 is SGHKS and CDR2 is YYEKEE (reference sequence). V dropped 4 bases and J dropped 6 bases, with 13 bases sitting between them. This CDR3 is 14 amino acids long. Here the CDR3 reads CASSTEISPGELFF. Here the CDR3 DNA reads TGTGCCAGCAGCACGGAGATTAGTCCCGGGGAGCTGTTTTTT. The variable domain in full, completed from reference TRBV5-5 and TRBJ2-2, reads DAGVTQSPTHLIKTRGQQVTLRCSPISGHKSVSWYQQVLGQGPQFIFQYYEKEERGRGNFPDRFSARQFPNYSSELNVNALLLGDSALYLCASSTEISPGELFFGEGSRLTVL.

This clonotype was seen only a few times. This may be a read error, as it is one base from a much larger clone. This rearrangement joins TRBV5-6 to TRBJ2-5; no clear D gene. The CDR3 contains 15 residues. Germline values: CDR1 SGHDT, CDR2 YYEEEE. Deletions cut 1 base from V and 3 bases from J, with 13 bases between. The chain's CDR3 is CASSLTGRKKETQYF. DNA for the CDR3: TGTGCCAGCAGCTTGACGGGCCGGAAAAAAGAGACCCAGTACTTC.

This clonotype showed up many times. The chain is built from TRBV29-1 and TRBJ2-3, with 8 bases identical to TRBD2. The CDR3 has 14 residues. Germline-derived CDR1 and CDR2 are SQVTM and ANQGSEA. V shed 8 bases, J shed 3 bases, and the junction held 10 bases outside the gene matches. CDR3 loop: CSLTRGAVTDTQYF. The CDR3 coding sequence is TGCAGCCTAACGCGGGGGGCCGTGACAGATACGCAGTATTTT.

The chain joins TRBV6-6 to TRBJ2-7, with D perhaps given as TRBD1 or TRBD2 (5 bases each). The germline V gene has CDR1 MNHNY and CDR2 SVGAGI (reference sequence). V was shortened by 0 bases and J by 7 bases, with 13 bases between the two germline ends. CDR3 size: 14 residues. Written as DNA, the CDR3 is TGTGCCAGCAGTTACTCGAGGGGTGACAAAGAGCAGTACTTC. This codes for CASSYSRGDKEQYF.

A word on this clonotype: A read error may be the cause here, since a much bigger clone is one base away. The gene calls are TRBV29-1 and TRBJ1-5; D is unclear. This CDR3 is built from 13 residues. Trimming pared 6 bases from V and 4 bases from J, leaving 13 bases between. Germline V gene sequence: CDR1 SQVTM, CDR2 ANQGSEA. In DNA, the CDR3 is TGCAGCGTGGGGTACAAGAGGAATCAGCCCCAGCATTTT. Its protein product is CSVGYKRNQPQHF.

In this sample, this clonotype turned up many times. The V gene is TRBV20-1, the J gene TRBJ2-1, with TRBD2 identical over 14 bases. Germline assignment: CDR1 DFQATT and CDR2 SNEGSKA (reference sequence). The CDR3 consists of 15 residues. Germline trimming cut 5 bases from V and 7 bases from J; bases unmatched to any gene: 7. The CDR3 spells CSAAGLAGGLNEQFF. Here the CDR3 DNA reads TGCAGTGCTGCAGGACTAGCGGGGGGCTTGAATGAGCAGTTCTTC.

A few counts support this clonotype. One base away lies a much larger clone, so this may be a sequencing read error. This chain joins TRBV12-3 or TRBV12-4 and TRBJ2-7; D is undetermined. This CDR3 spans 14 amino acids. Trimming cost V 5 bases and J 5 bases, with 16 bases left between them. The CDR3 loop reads CASSKGKGVDEQYF. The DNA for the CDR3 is TGTGCCAGCAGTAAGGGAAAGGGTGTCGACGAGCAGTACTTC.

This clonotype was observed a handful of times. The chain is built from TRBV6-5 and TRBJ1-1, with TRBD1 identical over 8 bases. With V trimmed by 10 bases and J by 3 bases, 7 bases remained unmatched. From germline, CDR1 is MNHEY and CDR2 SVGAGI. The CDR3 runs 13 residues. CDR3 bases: TGTGCCATCCAAGGACAGGGTGACACTGAAGCTTTCTTT. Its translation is CAIQGQGDTEAFF.

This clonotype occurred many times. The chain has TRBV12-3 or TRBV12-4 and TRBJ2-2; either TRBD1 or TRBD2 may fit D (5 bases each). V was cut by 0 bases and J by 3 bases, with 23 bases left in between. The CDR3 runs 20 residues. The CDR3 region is CASSLARGTNLRGHTGELFF. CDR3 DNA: TGTGCCAGCAGTTTAGCGCGCGGAACCAACCTTCGGGGACACACCGGGGAGCTGTTTTTT.

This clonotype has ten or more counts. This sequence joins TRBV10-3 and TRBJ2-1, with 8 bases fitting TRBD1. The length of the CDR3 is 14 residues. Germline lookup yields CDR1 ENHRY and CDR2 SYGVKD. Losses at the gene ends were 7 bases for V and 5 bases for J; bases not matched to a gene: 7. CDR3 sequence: CAITPGQADNEQFF. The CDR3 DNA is TGTGCCATCACTCCGGGACAGGCCGACAATGAGCAGTTCTTC.

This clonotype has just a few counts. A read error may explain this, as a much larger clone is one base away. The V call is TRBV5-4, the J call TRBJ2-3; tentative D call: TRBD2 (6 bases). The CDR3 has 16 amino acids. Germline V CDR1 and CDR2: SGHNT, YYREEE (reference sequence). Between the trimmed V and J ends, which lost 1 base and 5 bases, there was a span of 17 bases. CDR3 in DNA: TGTGCCAGCAGCTTGCCGCCTGGGGGGACGGAAGATACGCAGTATTTT. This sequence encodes CASSLPPGGTEDTQYF.

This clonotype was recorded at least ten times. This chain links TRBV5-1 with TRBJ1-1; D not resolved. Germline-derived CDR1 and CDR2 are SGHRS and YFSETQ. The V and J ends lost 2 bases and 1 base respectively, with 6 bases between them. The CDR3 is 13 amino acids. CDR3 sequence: CASSLEKNTEAFF. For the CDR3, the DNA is TGCGCCAGCAGCTTAGAGAAGAACACTGAAGCTTTCTTT.

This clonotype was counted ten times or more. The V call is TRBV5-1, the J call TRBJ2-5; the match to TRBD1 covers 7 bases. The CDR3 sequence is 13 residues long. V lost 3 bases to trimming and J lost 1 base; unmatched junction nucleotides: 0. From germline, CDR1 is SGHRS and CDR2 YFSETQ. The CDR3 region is CASSWDSQETQYF. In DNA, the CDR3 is TGCGCCAGCAGCTGGGACAGCCAAGAGACCCAGTACTTC.

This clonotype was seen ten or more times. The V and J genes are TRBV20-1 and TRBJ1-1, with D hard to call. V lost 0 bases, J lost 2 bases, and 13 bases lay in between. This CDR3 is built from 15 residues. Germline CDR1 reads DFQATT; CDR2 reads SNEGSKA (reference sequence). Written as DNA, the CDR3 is TGCAGTGCTAGAGAACCGAACGGACTAAACACTGAAGCTTTCTTT. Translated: CSAREPNGLNTEAFF.

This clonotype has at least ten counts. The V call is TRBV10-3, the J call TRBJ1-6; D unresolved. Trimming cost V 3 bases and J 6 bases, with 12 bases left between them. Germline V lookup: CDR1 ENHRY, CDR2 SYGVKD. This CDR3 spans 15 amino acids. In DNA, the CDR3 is TGTGCCATCAGTGAATATGATTACGCTAATTCACCCCTCCACTTT. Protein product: CAISEYDYANSPLHF.

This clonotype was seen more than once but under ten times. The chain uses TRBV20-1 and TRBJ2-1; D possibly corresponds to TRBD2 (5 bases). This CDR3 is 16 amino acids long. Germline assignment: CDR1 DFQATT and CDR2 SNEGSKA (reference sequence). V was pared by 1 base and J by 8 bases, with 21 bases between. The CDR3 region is CSARGLLAAVGDEQFF. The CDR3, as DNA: TGCAGTGCTAGAGGTCTCCTAGCAGCTGTGGGTGATGAGCAGTTCTTC.

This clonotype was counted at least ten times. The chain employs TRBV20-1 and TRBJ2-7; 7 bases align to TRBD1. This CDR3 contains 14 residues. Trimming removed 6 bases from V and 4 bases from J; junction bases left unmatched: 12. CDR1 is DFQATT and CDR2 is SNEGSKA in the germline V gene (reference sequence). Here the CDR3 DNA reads TGCAGTGCACGAGGGGGCGCCGGGTCTTACGAGCAGTACTTC. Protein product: CSARGGAGSYEQYF.

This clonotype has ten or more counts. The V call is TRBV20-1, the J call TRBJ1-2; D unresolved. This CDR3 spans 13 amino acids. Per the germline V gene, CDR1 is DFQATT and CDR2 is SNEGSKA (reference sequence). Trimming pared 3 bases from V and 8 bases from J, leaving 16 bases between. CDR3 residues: CSARLPPLEGYTF. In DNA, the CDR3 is TGCAGTGCTAGGTTACCGCCCTTGGAGGGCTACACCTTC.

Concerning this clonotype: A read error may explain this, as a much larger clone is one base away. The CDR3 protein is CASSQLQTLTNEQFF. The CDR3 coding sequence is TGTGCCAGCAGCCAATTACAGACACTTACCAATGAGCAGTTCTTC. The chain is built from TRBV4-2 and TRBJ2-1, with no clear D. The CDR3 has 15 amino acids. The V and J ends lost 2 bases and 6 bases respectively, with 14 bases between them. Germline values: CDR1 LGHNA, CDR2 YNFKEQ.

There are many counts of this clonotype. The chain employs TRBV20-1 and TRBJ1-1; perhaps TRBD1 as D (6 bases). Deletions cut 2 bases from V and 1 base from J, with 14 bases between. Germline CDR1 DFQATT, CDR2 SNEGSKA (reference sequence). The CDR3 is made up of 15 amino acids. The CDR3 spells CSARRPQGANTEAFF. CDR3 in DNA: TGCAGTGCTAGACGCCCACAGGGAGCGAACACTGAAGCTTTCTTT.

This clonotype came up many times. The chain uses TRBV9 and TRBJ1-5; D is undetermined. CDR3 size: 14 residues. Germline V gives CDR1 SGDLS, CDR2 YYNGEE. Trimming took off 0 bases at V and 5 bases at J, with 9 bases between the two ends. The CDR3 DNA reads TGTGCCAGCAGCGTAGGAGGGTACGATCAGCCCCAGCATTTT. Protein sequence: CASSVGGYDQPQHF.

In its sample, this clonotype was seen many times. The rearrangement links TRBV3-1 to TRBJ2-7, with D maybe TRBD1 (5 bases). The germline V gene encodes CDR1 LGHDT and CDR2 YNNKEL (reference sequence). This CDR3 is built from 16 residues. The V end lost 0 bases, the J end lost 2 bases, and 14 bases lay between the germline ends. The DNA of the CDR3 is TGTGCCAGCAGCCAAGAGGTCCGGACAACTCCCTACGAGCAGTACTTC. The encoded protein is CASSQEVRTTPYEQYF.

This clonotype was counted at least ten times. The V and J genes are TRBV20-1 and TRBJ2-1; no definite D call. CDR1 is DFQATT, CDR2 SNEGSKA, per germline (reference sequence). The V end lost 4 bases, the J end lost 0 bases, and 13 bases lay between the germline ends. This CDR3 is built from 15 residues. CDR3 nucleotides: TGCAGTGCTAAATTGGACGCAAGCTCCTACAATGAGCAGTTCTTC. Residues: CSAKLDASSYNEQFF.

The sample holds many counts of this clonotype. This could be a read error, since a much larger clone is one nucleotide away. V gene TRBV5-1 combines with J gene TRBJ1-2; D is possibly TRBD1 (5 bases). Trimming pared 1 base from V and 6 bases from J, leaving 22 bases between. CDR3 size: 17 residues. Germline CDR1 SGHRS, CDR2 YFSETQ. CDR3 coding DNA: TGCGCCAGCAGCTTGAGGGGTGCGTCCAATGGAGAGAATGGCTACACCTTC. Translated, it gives CASSLRGASNGENGYTF.